The T cell receptor beta chain described here comes from a study of T cells in Graves' hyperthyroidism and ophthalmopathy. V gave up 6 bases and J gave up 8 bases, with 10 bases separating them. CDR3 size: 12 residues. The germline V gene encodes CDR1 SNHLY and CDR2 FYNNEI. The study, taken as a whole, reports: Before onset, by a median of approximately 5.9 months, the model predicted ophthalmopathy. Among thyroid clonotypes expanded above 0.001, most also appeared in blood.

Template material for amplifying TCR beta CDR3 regions consisted of RNA transcripts. A set of HTBI primers served as the primers for a first-round RT-PCR of the TCR CDR3. TCRdb ran MiXCR on the multiplex PCR reads and lists one entry per CDR3 protein. The table shows about 96,000 distinct CDR3 sequences, with roughly 56% occurring only once. On this clonotype: Its antigen is not identified.

The chain combines TRBV2 with TRBJ1-4; D gene ambiguous. The sequenced sample consisted of blood. This sequence originates from a woman in her thirties or forties with Graves' hyperthyroidism. CDR3: CASRQGGEKLFF. The CDR3 nucleotides read TGTGCCAGCAGGCAAGGAGGCGAAAAACTGTTTTTT.